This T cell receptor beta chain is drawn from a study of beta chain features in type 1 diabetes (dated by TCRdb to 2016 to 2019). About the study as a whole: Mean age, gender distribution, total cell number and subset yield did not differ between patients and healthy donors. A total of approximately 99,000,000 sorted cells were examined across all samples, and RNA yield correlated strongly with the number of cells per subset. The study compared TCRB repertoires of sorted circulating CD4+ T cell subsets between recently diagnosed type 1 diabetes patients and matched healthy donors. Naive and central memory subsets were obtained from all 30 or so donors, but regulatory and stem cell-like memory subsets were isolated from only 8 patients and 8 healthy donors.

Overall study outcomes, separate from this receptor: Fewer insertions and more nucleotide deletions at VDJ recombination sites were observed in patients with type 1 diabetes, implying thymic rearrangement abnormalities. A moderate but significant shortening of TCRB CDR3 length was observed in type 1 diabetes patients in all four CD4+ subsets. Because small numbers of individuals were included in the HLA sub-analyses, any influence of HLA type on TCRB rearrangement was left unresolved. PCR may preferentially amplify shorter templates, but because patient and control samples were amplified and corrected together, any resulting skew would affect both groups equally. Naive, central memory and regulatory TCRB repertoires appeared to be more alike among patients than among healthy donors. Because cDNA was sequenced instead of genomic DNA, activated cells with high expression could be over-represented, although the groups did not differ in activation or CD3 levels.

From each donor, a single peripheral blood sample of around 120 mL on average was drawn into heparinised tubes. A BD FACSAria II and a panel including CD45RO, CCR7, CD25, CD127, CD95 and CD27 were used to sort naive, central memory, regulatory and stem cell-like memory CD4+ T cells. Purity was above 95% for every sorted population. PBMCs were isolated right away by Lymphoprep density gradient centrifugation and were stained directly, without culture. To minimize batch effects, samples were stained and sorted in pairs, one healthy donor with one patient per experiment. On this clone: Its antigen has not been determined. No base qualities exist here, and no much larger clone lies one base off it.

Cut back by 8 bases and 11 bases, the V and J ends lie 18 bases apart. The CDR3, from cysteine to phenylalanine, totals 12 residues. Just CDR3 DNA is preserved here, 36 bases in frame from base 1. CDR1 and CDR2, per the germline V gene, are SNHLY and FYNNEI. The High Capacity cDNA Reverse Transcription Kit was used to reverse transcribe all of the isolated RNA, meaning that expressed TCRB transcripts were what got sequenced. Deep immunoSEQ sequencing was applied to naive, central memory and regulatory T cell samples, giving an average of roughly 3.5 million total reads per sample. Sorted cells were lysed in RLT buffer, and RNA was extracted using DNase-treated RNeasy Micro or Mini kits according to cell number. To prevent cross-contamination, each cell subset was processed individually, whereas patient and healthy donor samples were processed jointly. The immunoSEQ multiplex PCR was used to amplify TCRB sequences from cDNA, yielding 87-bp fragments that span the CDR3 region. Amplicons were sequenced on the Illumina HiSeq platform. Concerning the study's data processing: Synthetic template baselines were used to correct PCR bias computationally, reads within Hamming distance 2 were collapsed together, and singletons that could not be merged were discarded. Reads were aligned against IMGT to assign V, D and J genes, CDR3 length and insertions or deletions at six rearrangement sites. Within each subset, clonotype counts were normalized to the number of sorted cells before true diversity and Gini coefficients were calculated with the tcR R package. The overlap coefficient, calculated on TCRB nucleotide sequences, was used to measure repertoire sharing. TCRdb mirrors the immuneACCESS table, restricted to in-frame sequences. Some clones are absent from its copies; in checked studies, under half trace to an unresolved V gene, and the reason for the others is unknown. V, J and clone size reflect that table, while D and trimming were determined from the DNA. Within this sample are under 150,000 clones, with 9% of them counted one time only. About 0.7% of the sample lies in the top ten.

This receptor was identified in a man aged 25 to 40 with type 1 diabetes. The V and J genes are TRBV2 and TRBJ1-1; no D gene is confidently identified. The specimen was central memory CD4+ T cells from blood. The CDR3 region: CASHMGGERAFF. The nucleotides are TGTGCCAGCCATATGGGTGGGGAGAGGGCTTTCTTT.